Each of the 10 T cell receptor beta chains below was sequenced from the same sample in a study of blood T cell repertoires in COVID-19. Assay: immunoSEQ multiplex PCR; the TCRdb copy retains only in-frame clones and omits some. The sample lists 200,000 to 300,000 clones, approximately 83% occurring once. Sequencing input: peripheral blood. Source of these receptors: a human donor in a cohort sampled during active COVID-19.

CDR3 residues: CASSRWTSGGAQEQFF. In DNA, the CDR3 is TGTGCCAGCAGCCGGTGGACTAGCGGGGGGGCACAAGAGCAGTTCTTC. The chain combines TRBV7-6 with TRBJ2-1, with 15 bases lining up with TRBD2. The junction had 9 bases not matched to a gene; V was cut back by 5 bases and J by 10 bases. Germline V gives CDR1 SGHVS, CDR2 FNYEAQ. The CDR3 has 16 residues. Filled out from reference TRBV7-6 and TRBJ2-1, the complete variable domain reads GAGVSQSPRYKVTKRGQDVALRCDPISGHVSLYWYRQALGQGPEFLTYFNYEAQQDKSGLPNDRFSAERPEGSISTLTIQRTEQRDSAMYRCASSRWTSGGAQEQFFGPGTRLTVL.

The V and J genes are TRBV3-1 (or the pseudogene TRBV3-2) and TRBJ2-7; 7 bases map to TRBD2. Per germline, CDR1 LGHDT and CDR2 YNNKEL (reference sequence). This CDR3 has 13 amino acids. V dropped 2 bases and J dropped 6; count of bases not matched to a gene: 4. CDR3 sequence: CASSQLSGAEQYF. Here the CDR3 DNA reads TGTGCCAGCAGCCAATTAAGCGGGGCCGAGCAGTACTTC.

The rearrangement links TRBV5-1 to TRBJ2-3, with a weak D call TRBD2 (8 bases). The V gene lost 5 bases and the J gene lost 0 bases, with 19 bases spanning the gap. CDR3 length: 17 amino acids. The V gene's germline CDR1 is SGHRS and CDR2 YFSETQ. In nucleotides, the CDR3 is TGCGCCAGCAGGCAGGGGGGAGCGGGGGCCAGCACAGATACGCAGTATTTT. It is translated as CASRQGGAGASTDTQYF.

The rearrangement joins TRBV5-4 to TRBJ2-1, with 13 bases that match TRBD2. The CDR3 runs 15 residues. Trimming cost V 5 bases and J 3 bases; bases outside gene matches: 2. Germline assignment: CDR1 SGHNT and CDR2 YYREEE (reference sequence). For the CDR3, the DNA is TGTGCCAGCAGGTGGACTAGCGGGAGCTACAATGAGCAGTTCTTC. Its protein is CASRWTSGSYNEQFF.

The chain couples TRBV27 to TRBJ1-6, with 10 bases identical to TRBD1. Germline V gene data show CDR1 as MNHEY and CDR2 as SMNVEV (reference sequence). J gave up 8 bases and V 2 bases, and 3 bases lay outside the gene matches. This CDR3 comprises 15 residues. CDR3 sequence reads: CASSLLGQGYSPLHF. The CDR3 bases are TGTGCCAGCAGTTTACTGGGACAGGGGTATTCACCCCTCCACTTT.

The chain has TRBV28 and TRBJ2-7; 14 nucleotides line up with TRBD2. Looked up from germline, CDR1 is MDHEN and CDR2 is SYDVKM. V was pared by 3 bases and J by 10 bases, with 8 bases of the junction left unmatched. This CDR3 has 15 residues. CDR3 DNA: TGTGCCAGCAGTTTGCGAGGACTAGCGGGAGGTAAACAGTACTTC. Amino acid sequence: CASSLRGLAGGKQYF.

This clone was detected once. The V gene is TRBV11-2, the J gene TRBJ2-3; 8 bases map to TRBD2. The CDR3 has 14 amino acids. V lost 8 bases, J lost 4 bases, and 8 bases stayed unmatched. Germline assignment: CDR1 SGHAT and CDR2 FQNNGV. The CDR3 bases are TGTGCCAGCGTTAAGCGGGAGAAAGCAGATACGCAGTATTTT. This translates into CASVKREKADTQYF.

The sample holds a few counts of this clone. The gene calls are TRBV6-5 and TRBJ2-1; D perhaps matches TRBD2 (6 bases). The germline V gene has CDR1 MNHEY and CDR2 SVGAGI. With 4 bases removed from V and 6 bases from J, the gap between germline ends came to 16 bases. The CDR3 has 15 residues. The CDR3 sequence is CASSSIGVAANEQFF. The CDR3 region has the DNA TGTGCCAGCAGTTCGATCGGGGTAGCGGCCAATGAGCAGTTCTTC.

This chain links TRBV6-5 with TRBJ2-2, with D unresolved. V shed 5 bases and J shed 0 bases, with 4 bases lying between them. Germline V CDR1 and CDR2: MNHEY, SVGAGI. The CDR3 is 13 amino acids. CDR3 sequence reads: CASSLANTGELFF. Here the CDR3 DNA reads TGTGCCAGCAGTCTCGCGAACACCGGGGAGCTGTTTTTT.

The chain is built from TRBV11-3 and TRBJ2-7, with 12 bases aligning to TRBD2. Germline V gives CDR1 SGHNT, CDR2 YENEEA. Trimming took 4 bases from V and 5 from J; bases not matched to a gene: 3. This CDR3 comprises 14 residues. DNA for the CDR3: TGTGCCAGCAGCTCGACTAGCGGGAGCAACGAGCAGTACTTC. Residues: CASSSTSGSNEQYF.